Below are 10 T cell receptor beta chains sequenced from a single sample in a study of cytomegalovirus exposure and HLA in healthy donors. The PCR employed 60 Vbeta primers together with 13 Jbeta primers. Method: immunoSEQ multiplex PCR; TCRdb's copy keeps in-frame clones and lacks some. The top ten hold roughly 3% of the sample, which has about 160,000 clones, roughly 70% seen once. The specimen was PBMCs. These receptors all stem from a woman between 45 and 65 years old in good health and CMV-seropositive.

The chain has TRBV9 and TRBJ2-1; D is undetermined. V lost 0 bases to trimming and J lost 4 bases, with 8 bases between them. The CDR3 contains 14 residues. Germline V gene sequence: CDR1 SGDLS, CDR2 YYNGEE. CDR3 in DNA: TGTGCCAGCAGCGTAGAGCCCGAGTACAATGAGCAGTTCTTC. Protein: CASSVEPEYNEQFF.

This clone was recorded only once. The chain employs TRBV18 and TRBJ2-1; possible D gene TRBD1, 5 bases. The V end was cut by 4 bases, the J end by 6 bases, with 16 bases between. Germline V lookup: CDR1 KGHSH, CDR2 LQKENI. This CDR3 has 15 residues. CDR3 protein: CASSLIQGWGNEQFF. In DNA form, the CDR3 reads TGTGCCAGCTCACTGATTCAGGGTTGGGGCAATGAGCAGTTCTTC. The entire variable domain, with the rest obtained from reference TRBV18 and TRBJ2-1, is as follows: NAGVMQNPRHLVRRRGQEARLRCSPMKGHSHVYWYRQLPEEGLKFMVYLQKENIIDESGMPKERFSAEFPKEGPSILRIQQVVRGDSAAYFCASSLIQGWGNEQFFGPGTRLTVL.

V gene TRBV19 combines with J gene TRBJ2-3, with TRBD2 matching over 12 bases. Germline V gene data show CDR1 as LNHDA and CDR2 as SQIVND (reference sequence). V lost 5 bases, J lost 6 bases, and 9 bases stayed unmatched. This CDR3 region has 16 residues. DNA of the CDR3: TGTGCCAGTAGTCCGAGACTAGCGGGGGCAGGGGATACGCAGTATTTT. Amino acids: CASSPRLAGAGDTQYF.

V and J are TRBV6-5 and TRBJ1-5, with D possibly being TRBD1 (6 bases). With 5 bases removed from V and 2 bases from J, the gap between germline ends came to 13 bases. The germline CDR1 and CDR2 sequences are MNHEY and SVGAGI. This CDR3 comprises 15 residues. CDR3 bases: TGTGCCAGCAGTGACTTACAGGGAGGCAATCAGCCCCAGCATTTT. It yields the protein CASSDLQGGNQPQHF.

V gene TRBV2 combines with J gene TRBJ2-2, with D possibly matching TRBD1 (6 bases). V was pared by 6 bases and J by 0 bases, with 11 bases between. Germline CDR1 SNHLY, CDR2 FYNNEI. The CDR3 length is 15 residues. The DNA for the CDR3 is TGTGCCAGCAGGGGGGACATCGCGAACACCGGGGAGCTGTTTTTT. Translated, it gives CASRGDIANTGELFF. The full variable domain, in which reference TRBV2 and TRBJ2-2 provide the parts outside the CDR3, is EPEVTQTPSHQVTQMGQEVILRCVPISNHLYFYWYRQILGQKVEFLVSFYNNEISEKSEIFDDQFSVERPDGSNFTLKIRSTKLEDSAMYFCASRGDIANTGELFFGEGSRLTVL.

The gene calls are TRBV27 and TRBJ1-2, with D hard to call. The germline V and J ends were trimmed by 2 bases and 4 bases, with 14 bases remaining between them. CDR3 length equals 15 residues. Germline values: CDR1 MNHEY, CDR2 SMNVEV (reference sequence). This CDR3 is CASSLGEPGPYGYTF. CDR3 in DNA: TGTGCCAGCAGTTTAGGGGAGCCGGGCCCCTATGGCTACACCTTC.

This clone was seen a handful of times. The chain couples TRBV7-9 to TRBJ1-2; TRBD1 matches 9 bases. After removal of 5 bases from V and 6 bases from J, the junction contained 10 bases not matched to a gene. The CDR3 has 15 amino acids. Looked up from germline, CDR1 is SEHNR and CDR2 is FQNEAQ (reference sequence). CDR3: CASSPGTGSENGYTF. The CDR3 nucleotides read TGTGCCAGCAGCCCCGGGACAGGGAGTGAGAATGGCTACACCTTC.

Note on this clone: One end of the junction fails to match germline, which may point to a read error. The J gene is TRBJ2-7, the V gene TRBV2, with D perhaps matching TRBD2 (7 bases). The CDR3 has 12 residues. From germline, CDR1 is SNHLY and CDR2 FYNNEI. In nucleotides, the CDR3 is TGTGCCAGCAGTGATGGGGGCGGGAGACGGCACTTC. It codes for CASSDGGGRRHF.

The CDR3 region is CASSSASTDTQYF. DNA for the CDR3: TGCGCCAGCAGCTCCGCGAGCACAGATACGCAGTATTTT. J is TRBJ2-3 and V is TRBV5-1; D is undetermined. The CDR3 runs 13 residues. V dropped 3 bases and J dropped 0 bases, with 5 bases sitting between them. Germline V CDR1 and CDR2: SGHRS, YFSETQ.

The gene calls are TRBV19 and TRBJ1-6; TRBD1 matches at 8 bases. Germline V gene sequence: CDR1 LNHDA, CDR2 SQIVND (reference sequence). The CDR3 consists of 15 residues. V was pared by 5 bases and J by 8 bases, with 8 bases of the junction left unmatched. CDR3 nucleotides: TGTGCCAGTAGTTCCGGACAGGGTTTTGATTCACCCCTCCACTTT. Its protein product is CASSSGQGFDSPLHF. Combining the CDR3 with reference TRBV19 and TRBJ1-6 gives the whole variable domain DGGITQSPKYLFRKEGQNVTLSCEQNLNHDAMYWYRQDPGQGLRLIYYSQIVNDFQKGDIAEGYSVSREKKESFPLTVTSAQKNPTAFYLCASSSGQGFDSPLHFGNGTRLTVT.